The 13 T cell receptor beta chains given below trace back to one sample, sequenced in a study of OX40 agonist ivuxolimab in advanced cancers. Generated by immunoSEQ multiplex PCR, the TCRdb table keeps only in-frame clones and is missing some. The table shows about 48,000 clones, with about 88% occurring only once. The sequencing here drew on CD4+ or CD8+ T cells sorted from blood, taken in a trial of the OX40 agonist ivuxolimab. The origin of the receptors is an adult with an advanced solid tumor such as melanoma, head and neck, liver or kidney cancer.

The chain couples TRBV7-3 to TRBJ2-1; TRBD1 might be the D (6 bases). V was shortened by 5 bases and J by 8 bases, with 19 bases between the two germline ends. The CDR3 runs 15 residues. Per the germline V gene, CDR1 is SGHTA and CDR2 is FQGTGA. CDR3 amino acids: CASSTWTAKPDEQFF. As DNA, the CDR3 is TGTGCCAGCAGCACTTGGACAGCCAAACCGGATGAGCAGTTCTTC.

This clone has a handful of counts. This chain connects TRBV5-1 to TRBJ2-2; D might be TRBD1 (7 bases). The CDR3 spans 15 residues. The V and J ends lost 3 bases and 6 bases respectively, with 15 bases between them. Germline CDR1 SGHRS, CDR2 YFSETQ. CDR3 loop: CASSSRGATAGELFF. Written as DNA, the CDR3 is TGCGCCAGCAGCTCCAGGGGGGCGACCGCCGGGGAGCTGTTTTTT.

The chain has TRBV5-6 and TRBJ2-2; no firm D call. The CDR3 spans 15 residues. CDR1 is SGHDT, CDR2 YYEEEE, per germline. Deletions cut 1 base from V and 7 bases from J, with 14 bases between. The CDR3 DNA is TGTGCCAGCAGCTTGTTGGGCAGCATGGGCGGGGAGCTGTTTTTT. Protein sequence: CASSLLGSMGGELFF.

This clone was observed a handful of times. CDR3 residues: CASSIAGTGVSYEQYF. The CDR3 DNA reads TGTGCCAGTAGTATAGCCGGGACAGGGGTCTCCTACGAGCAGTACTTC. The genes are TRBV19 and TRBJ2-7, with 10 bases that match TRBD1. Germline V gives CDR1 LNHDA, CDR2 SQIVND (reference sequence). This CDR3 has 16 residues. The J segment lost 0 bases and the V segment lost 1 base, leaving 3 bases of the junction unmatched.

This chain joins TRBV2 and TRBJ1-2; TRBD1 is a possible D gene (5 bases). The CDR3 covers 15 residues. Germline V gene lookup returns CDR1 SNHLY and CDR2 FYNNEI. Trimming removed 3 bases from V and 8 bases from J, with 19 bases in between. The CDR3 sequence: CASSEGDRGSRGYTF. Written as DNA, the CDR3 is TGTGCCAGCAGTGAGGGGGACCGCGGGAGCCGAGGCTACACCTTC.

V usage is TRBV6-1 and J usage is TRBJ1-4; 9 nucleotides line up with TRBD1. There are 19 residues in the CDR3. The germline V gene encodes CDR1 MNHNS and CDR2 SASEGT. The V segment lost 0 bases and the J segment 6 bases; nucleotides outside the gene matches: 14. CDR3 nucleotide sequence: TGTGCCAGCAGTGAAGCTAATCAATCAGGGACAGGGAGGGATGAAAAACTGTTTTTT. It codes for CASSEANQSGTGRDEKLFF.

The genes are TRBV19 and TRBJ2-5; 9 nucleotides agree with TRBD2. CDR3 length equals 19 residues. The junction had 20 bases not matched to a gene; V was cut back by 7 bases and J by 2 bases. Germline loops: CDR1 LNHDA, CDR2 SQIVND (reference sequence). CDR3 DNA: TGTGCCAGTACAATCGGGCCCTTTGGCGGGGGGGCTCAACAAGAGACCCAGTACTTC. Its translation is CASTIGPFGGGAQQETQYF.

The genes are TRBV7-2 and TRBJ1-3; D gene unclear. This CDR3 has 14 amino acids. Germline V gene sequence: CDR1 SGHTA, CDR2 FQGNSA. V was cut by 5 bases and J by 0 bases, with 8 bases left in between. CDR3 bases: TGTGCCAGCAGCCCAGGTTTCTCTGGAAACACCATATATTTT. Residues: CASSPGFSGNTIYF. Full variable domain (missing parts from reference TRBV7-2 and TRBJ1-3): GAGVSQSPSNKVTEKGKDVELRCDPISGHTALYWYRQSLGQGLEFLIYFQGNSAPDKSGLPSDRFSAERTGGSVSTLTIQRTQQEDSAVYLCASSPGFSGNTIYFGEGSWLTVV.

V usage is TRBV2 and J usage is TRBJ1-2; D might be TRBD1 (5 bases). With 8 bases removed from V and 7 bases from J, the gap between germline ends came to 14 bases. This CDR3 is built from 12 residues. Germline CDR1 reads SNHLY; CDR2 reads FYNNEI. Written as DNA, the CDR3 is TGTGCCAGCGCACTTGGGCAGGGTGGCTACACCTTC. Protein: CASALGQGGYTF.

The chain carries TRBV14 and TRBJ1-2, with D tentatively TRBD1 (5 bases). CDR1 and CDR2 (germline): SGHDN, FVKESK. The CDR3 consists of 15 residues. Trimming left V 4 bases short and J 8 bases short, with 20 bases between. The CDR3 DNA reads TGTGCCAGCAGCCCTCTAATCCTCCGGGACGGAGGCTACACCTTC. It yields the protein CASSPLILRDGGYTF.

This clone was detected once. CDR3 protein: CASSKTKQGVGETQYF. CDR3 sequence (DNA): TGTGCCAGCAGTAAAACCAAACAGGGGGTCGGGGAGACCCAGTACTTC. The V gene is TRBV6-6, the J gene TRBJ2-5; 8 bases are a match to TRBD1. Per the germline V gene, CDR1 is MNHNY and CDR2 is SVGAGI (reference sequence). The CDR3 is 16 amino acids. V dropped 5 bases and J dropped 5; count of bases not matched to a gene: 13.

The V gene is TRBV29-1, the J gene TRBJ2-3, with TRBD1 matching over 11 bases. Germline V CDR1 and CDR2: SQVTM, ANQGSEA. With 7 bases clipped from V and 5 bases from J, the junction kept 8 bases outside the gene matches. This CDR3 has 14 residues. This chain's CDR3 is CSAGQGAGGDTQYF. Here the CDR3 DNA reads TGCAGCGCCGGACAGGGGGCTGGTGGAGATACGCAGTATTTT.

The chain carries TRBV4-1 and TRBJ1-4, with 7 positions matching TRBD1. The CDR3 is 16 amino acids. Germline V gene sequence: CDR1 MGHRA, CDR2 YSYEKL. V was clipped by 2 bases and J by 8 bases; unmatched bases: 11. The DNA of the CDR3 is TGCGCCAGCAGCCAATACGAGGGGGCAGGGCAAGAAAAACTGTTTTTT. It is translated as CASSQYEGAGQEKLFF.